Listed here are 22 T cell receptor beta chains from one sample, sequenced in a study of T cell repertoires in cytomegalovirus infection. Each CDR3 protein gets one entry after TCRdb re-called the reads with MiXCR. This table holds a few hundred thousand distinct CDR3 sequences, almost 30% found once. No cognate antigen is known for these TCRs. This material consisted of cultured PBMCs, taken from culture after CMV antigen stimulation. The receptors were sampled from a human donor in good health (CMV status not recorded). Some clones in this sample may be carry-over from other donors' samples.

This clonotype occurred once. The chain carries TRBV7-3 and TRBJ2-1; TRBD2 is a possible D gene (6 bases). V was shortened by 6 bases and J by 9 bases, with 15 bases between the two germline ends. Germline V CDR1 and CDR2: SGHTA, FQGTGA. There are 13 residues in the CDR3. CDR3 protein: CASSPRGGAEQFF. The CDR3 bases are TGTGCCAGCAGTCCCCGAGGAGGGGCTGAGCAGTTCTTC.

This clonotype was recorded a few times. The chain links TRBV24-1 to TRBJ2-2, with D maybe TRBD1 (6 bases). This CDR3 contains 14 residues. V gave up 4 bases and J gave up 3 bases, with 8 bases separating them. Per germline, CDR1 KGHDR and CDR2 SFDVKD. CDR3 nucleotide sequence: TGTGCCACCAGTGACTACAGGGACACCGGGGAGCTGTTTTTT. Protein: CATSDYRDTGELFF.

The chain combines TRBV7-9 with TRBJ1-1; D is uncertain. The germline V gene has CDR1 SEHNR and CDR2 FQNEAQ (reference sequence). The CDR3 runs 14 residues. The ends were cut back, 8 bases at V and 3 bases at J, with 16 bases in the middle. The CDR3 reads CASGGKGGDTEAFF. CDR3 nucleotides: TGTGCCAGCGGAGGGAAGGGCGGCGACACTGAAGCTTTCTTT. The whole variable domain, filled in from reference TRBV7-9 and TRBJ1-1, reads DTGVSQNPRHKITKRGQNVTFRCDPISEHNRLYWYRQTLGQGPEFLTYFQNEAQLEKSRLLSDRFSAERPKGSFSTLEIQRTEQGDSAMYLCASGGKGGDTEAFFGQGTRLTVV.

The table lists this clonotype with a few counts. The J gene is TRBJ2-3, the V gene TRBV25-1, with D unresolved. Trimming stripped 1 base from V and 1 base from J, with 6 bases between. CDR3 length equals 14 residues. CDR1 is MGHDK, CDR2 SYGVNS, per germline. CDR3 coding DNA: TGTGCCAGCAGTGAATTTACTGGCACAGATACGCAGTATTTT. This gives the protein CASSEFTGTDTQYF.

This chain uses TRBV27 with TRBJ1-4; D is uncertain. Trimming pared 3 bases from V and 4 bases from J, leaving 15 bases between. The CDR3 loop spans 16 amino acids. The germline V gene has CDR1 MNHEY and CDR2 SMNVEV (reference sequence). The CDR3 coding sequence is TGTGCCAGCAGTTTGAAATGGACGGTTGGTAATGAAAAACTGTTTTTT. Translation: CASSLKWTVGNEKLFF. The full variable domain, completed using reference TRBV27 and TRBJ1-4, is EAQVTQNPRYLITVTGKKLTVTCSQNMNHEYMSWYRQDPGLGLRQIYYSMNVEVTDKGDVPEGYKVSRKEKRNFPLILESPSPNQTSLYFCASSLKWTVGNEKLFFGSGTQLSVL.

CDR3 in amino acids: CASSPLDTGELFF. In DNA, the CDR3 is TGTGCCAGCAGCCCCCTGGACACCGGGGAGCTGTTTTTT. The chain uses TRBV7-9 and TRBJ2-2, with no clear D. This CDR3 is built from 13 residues. Trimming took off 5 bases at V and 3 bases at J, with 7 bases between the two ends. Germline-derived CDR1 and CDR2 are SEHNR and FQNEAQ (reference sequence). Full variable domain (remainder filled in from reference TRBV7-9 and TRBJ2-2): DTGVSQNPRHKITKRGQNVTFRCDPISEHNRLYWYRQTLGQGPEFLTYFQNEAQLEKSRLLSDRFSAERPKGSFSTLEIQRTEQGDSAMYLCASSPLDTGELFFGEGSRLTVL.

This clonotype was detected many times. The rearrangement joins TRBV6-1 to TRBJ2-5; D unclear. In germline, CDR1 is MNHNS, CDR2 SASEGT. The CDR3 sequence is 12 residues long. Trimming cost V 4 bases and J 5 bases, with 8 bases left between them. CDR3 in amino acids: CASSGEAETQYF. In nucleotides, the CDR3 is TGTGCCAGCAGTGGCGAGGCGGAGACCCAGTACTTC.

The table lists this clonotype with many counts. CDR3 nucleotide sequence: TGTGCCAGCAGCTTAGGCAGGGGAACCTACGAGCAGTACTTC. It translates to CASSLGRGTYEQYF. The rearrangement links TRBV7-2 to TRBJ2-7; TRBD1 might be the D (6 bases). From germline, CDR1 is SGHTA and CDR2 FQGNSA. V lost 1 base, J lost 2 bases, and 9 bases lay in between. The CDR3 has 14 residues. Full variable domain (missing parts from reference TRBV7-2 and TRBJ2-7): GAGVSQSPSNKVTEKGKDVELRCDPISGHTALYWYRQSLGQGLEFLIYFQGNSAPDKSGLPSDRFSAERTGGSVSTLTIQRTQQEDSAVYLCASSLGRGTYEQYFGPGTRLTVT.

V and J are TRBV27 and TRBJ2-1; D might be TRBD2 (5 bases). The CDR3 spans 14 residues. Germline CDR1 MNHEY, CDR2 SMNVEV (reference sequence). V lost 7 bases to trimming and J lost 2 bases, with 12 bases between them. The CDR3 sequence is CASTRGKAYNEQFF. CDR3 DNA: TGTGCCAGCACCCGGGGTAAAGCCTACAATGAGCAGTTCTTC.

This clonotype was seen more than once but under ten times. CDR3 bases: TGTGCCAGCAGCCTTAAGGACAGTCCCTACGAGCAGTACTTC. Translation gives CASSLKDSPYEQYF. The rearrangement uses TRBV7-9 and TRBJ2-7, with TRBD1 as a possible D gene (6 bases). The germline gives CDR1 SEHNR, CDR2 FQNEAQ (reference sequence). CDR3 length: 14 residues. V gave up 5 bases and J gave up 2 bases, with 13 bases separating them.

For the CDR3, the DNA is TGTGCCAGTTCGGGACAGCAATACACTGAAGCTTTCTTT. It encodes CASSGQQYTEAFF. V and J are TRBV6-6 and TRBJ1-1; 7 nucleotides match TRBD1. Per the germline V gene, CDR1 is MNHNY and CDR2 is SVGAGI (reference sequence). Unmatched junction bases numbered 7, after V lost 9 bases and J lost 3 bases. The CDR3 has 13 amino acids.

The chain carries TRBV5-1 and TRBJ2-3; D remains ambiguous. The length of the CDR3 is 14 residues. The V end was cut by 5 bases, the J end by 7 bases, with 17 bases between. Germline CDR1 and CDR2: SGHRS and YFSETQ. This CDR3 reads CASRPSYGLHTQYF. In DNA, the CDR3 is TGCGCCAGCAGACCTTCCTACGGGTTACATACGCAGTATTTT.

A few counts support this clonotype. CDR3 in DNA: TGTGCCATCAGTGACCCGAAGGGGTCCCTTGTAGCTTTCTTT. Translating it yields CAISDPKGSLVAFF. V usage is TRBV10-3 and J usage is TRBJ1-1, with D maybe TRBD1 (5 bases). The germline gives CDR1 ENHRY, CDR2 SYGVKD. V was clipped by 3 bases and J by 10 bases, with 18 bases between them. The CDR3 is made up of 14 amino acids.

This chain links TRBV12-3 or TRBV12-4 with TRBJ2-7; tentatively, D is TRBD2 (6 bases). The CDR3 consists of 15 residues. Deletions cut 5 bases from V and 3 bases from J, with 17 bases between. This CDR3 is CASSGTFLKGYEQYF. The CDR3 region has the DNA TGTGCCAGCAGTGGGACTTTCCTTAAGGGCTACGAGCAGTACTTC.

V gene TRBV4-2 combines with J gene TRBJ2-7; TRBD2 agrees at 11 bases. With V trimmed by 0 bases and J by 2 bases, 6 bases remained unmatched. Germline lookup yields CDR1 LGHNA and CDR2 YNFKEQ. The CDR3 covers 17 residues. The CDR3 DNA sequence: TGTGCCAGCAGCCAAGAAGAGGGACTAGCGGATACCTACGAGCAGTACTTC. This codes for CASSQEEGLADTYEQYF.

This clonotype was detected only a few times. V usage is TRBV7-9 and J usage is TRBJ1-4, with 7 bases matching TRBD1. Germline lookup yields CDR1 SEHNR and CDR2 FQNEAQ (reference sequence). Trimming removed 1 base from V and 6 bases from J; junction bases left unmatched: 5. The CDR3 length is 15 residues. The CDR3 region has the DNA TGTGCCAGCAGCTTAGGTGCCACAGGGGATGAAAAACTGTTTTTT. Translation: CASSLGATGDEKLFF.

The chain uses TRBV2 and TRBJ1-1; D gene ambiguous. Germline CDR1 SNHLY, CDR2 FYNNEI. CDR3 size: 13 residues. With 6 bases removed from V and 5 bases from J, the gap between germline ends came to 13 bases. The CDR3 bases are TGTGCCAGCAGGGGAGATAGGATGACTGAAGCTTTCTTT. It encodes CASRGDRMTEAFF.

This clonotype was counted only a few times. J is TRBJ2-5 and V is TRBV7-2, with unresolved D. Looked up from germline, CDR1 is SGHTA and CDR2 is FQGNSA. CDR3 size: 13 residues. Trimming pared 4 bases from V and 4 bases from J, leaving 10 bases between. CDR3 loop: CASSSGWGETQYF. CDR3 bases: TGTGCCAGCAGCTCGGGCTGGGGAGAGACCCAGTACTTC.

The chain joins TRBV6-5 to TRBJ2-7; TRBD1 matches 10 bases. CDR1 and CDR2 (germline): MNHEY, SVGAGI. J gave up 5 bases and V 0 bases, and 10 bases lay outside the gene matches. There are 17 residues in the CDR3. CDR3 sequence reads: CASSYSGRGTGVHEQYF. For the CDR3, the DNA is TGTGCCAGCAGTTACTCTGGCAGAGGGACAGGGGTTCACGAGCAGTACTTC.

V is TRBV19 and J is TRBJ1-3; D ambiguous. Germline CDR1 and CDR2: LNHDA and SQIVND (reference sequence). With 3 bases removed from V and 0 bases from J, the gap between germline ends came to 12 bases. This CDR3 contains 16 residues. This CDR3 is CASSIVLKISGNTIYF. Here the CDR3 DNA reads TGTGCCAGTAGTATTGTACTCAAAATCTCTGGAAACACCATATATTTT.

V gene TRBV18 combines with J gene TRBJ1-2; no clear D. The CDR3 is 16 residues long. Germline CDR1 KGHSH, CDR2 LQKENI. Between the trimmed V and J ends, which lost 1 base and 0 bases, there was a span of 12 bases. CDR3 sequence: CASSPQLPETNYGYTF. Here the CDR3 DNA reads TGTGCCAGCTCACCACAACTCCCGGAGACTAACTATGGCTACACCTTC. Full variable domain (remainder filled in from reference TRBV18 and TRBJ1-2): NAGVMQNPRHLVRRRGQEARLRCSPMKGHSHVYWYRQLPEEGLKFMVYLQKENIIDESGMPKERFSAEFPKEGPSILRIQQVVRGDSAAYFCASSPQLPETNYGYTFGSGTRLTVV.

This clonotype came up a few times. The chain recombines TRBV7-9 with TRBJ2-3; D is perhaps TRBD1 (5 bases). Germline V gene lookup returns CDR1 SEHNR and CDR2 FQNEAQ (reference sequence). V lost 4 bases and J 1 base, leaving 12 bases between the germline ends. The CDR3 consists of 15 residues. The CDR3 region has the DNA TGTGCCAGCAGCTCAGAGGACACCCGCACAGATACGCAGTATTTT. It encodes CASSSEDTRTDTQYF. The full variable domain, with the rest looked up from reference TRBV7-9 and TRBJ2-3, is DTGVSQNPRHKITKRGQNVTFRCDPISEHNRLYWYRQTLGQGPEFLTYFQNEAQLEKSRLLSDRFSAERPKGSFSTLEIQRTEQGDSAMYLCASSSEDTRTDTQYFGPGTRLTVL.